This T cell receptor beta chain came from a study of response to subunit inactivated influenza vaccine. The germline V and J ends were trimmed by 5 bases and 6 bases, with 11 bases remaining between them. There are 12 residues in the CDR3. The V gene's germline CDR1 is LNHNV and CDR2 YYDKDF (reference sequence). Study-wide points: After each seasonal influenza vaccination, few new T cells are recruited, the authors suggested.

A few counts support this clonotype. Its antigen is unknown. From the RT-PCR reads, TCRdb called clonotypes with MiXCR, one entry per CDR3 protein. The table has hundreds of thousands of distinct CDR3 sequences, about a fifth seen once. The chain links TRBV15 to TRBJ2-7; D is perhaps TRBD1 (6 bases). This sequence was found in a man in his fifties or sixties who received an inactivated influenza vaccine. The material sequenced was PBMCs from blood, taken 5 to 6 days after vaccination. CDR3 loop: CATSQTGFEQYF. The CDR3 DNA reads TGTGCCACCAGCCAAACAGGGTTCGAGCAGTACTTC.